The 17 T cell receptor beta chains presented below share a single source sample, sequenced in a study of shared clonotypes between healthy human individuals. Libraries were prepared by immunoSEQ multiplex PCR; TCRdb keeps only in-frame clonotypes and omits some of them. The data show over a million clones, 96% seen once. The sequenced sample was naive CD4+ T cells sorted from blood. Subset noted: CD45RA+ positively selected. The source is a young man in good health.

The chain couples TRBV7-9 to TRBJ1-4; D may be TRBD1 (6 bases). V lost 6 bases to trimming and J lost 8 bases, with 22 bases between them. Germline assignment: CDR1 SEHNR and CDR2 FQNEAQ (reference sequence). The CDR3 sequence is 16 residues long. Written as DNA, the CDR3 is TGTGCCAGCAGGCAAGCAGGGACAACACGAACCGAAAAACTGTTTTTT. Residues: CASRQAGTTRTEKLFF.

The chain has TRBV27 and TRBJ1-2, with 8 positions matching TRBD1. This CDR3 spans 14 amino acids. Germline values: CDR1 MNHEY, CDR2 SMNVEV (reference sequence). With V trimmed by 8 bases and J by 2 bases, 7 bases remained unmatched. For the CDR3, the DNA is TGTGCCAGCGGGGGTAACAGGGGGAACTATGGCTACACCTTC. Its protein product is CASGGNRGNYGYTF.

This chain joins TRBV9 and TRBJ2-7, with D tentatively TRBD1 (5 bases). CDR3 length equals 14 residues. Trimming left V 4 bases short and J 6 bases short, with 17 bases between. The germline V gene encodes CDR1 SGDLS and CDR2 YYNGEE. The CDR3, as DNA: TGTGCCAGCAGCCGTGACAGTATTTTAATCGAGCAGTACTTC. Residues: CASSRDSILIEQYF.

In this sample, this clone turned up once. V and J are TRBV9 and TRBJ2-1; D possibly matches TRBD1 or TRBD2 (5 bases each). The V gene lost 0 bases and the J gene lost 4 bases, with 11 bases spanning the gap. Germline V gene lookup returns CDR1 SGDLS and CDR2 YYNGEE. The CDR3 runs 15 residues. The CDR3 region is CASSVAEGLYNEQFF. CDR3 DNA: TGTGCCAGCAGCGTAGCCGAGGGGCTATACAATGAGCAGTTCTTC.

The V call is TRBV9, the J call TRBJ2-5, with no clear D. This CDR3 has 13 residues. Per the germline V gene, CDR1 is SGDLS and CDR2 is YYNGEE. V was pared by 2 bases and J by 5 bases, with 10 bases between. In nucleotides, the CDR3 is TGTGCCAGCAGCGTCTGGGAAGGGGAGACCCAGTACTTC. Translation gives CASSVWEGETQYF. Variable domain in full (rest from reference TRBV9 and TRBJ2-5): DSGVTQTPKHLITATGQRVTLRCSPRSGDLSVYWYQQSLDQGLQFLIQYYNGEERAKGNILERFSAQQFPDLHSELNLSSLELGDSALYFCASSVWEGETQYFGPGTRLLVL.

This chain joins TRBV28 and TRBJ2-5, with 8 positions matching TRBD2. The V segment lost 5 bases and the J segment 8 bases; nucleotides outside the gene matches: 13. This CDR3 is built from 15 residues. The germline V gene encodes CDR1 MDHEN and CDR2 SYDVKM. The CDR3 DNA follows: TGTGCCAGCAGTCCCCTGGGTAGCGGGAAGGGAACCCAGTACTTC. It translates to CASSPLGSGKGTQYF.

V and J are TRBV7-2 and TRBJ2-4; the D is unclear. V was pared by 7 bases and J by 3 bases, with 16 bases between. The CDR3 has 15 residues. CDR1 is SGHTA, CDR2 FQGNSA, per germline. For the CDR3, the DNA is TGTGCCAGCACCGGGTCGGGTAGACTCAAAAACATTCAGTACTTC. This codes for CASTGSGRLKNIQYF.

The V and J genes are TRBV19 and TRBJ2-1; 8 positions match TRBD2. Germline V lookup: CDR1 LNHDA, CDR2 SQIVND (reference sequence). The CDR3 spans 17 residues. The ends lost 0 bases at V and 12 bases at J; junction bases unmatched: 16. CDR3 nucleotides: TGTGCCAGTAGTATAGATCTCGGAGCGGGAGTCAATGTTCGGCAGTTCTTC. Protein: CASSIDLGAGVNVRQFF. The whole variable domain, remainder taken from reference TRBV19 and TRBJ2-1, is DGGITQSPKYLFRKEGQNVTLSCEQNLNHDAMYWYRQDPGQGLRLIYYSQIVNDFQKGDIAEGYSVSREKKESFPLTVTSAQKNPTAFYLCASSIDLGAGVNVRQFFGPGTRLTVL.

This sequence joins TRBV28 and TRBJ2-1; D is ambiguous. V was pared by 5 bases and J by 0 bases, with 14 bases between. Germline assignment: CDR1 MDHEN and CDR2 SYDVKM. The CDR3 extends over 16 amino acids. DNA of the CDR3: TGTGCCAGCAGTATCGTCCCCTGGGGCTCCTACAATGAGCAGTTCTTC. Translation gives CASSIVPWGSYNEQFF.

To note about this clone: The same CDR3 can be traced to other DNA sequences in this sample. The chain couples TRBV2 to TRBJ2-5; D is unclear. V dropped 1 base and J dropped 5 bases, with 2 bases sitting between them. From germline, CDR1 is SNHLY and CDR2 FYNNEI. The CDR3 totals 11 residues. The CDR3 region is CASSEEETQYF. The CDR3 DNA is TGTGCCAGCAGTGAAGAGGAGACCCAGTACTTC. Based on the CDR3 plus reference TRBV2 and TRBJ2-5, the full variable domain is EPEVTQTPSHQVTQMGQEVILRCVPISNHLYFYWYRQILGQKVEFLVSFYNNEISEKSEIFDDQFSVERPDGSNFTLKIRSTKLEDSAMYFCASSEEETQYFGPGTRLLVL.

V and J are TRBV28 and TRBJ2-2; D not certain. The CDR3 covers 15 residues. Germline-derived CDR1 and CDR2 are MDHEN and SYDVKM. Trimming took 2 bases from V and 1 from J, leaving 8 bases between them. CDR3 protein: CASSLPPVNTGELFF. In nucleotides, the CDR3 is TGTGCCAGCAGTTTACCGCCCGTGAACACCGGGGAGCTGTTTTTT.

The chain links TRBV28 to TRBJ2-7, with D perhaps TRBD2 (6 bases). Germline CDR1 and CDR2: MDHEN and SYDVKM. V dropped 3 bases and J dropped 2 bases, with 14 bases sitting between them. This CDR3 is 15 amino acids long. As DNA, the CDR3 is TGTGCCAGCAGTTTTAGTCCGGGACTCACCTACGAGCAGTACTTC. Translated: CASSFSPGLTYEQYF. The full variable domain, rest sourced from reference TRBV28 and TRBJ2-7, is DVKVTQSSRYLVKRTGEKVFLECVQDMDHENMFWYRQDPGLGLRLIYFSYDVKMKEKGDIPEGYSVSREKKERFSLILESASTNQTSMYLCASSFSPGLTYEQYFGPGTRLTVT.

The V gene is TRBV28, the J gene TRBJ1-1; TRBD1 might be the D (5 bases). The V and J ends lost 4 bases and 6 bases respectively, with 18 bases between them. Per the germline V gene, CDR1 is MDHEN and CDR2 is SYDVKM. The CDR3 sequence is 15 residues long. The CDR3 DNA reads TGTGCCAGCAGTTGGCCAGGGCTTCGTCCGGCTGAAGCTTTCTTT. It yields the protein CASSWPGLRPAEAFF.

The chain has TRBV11-2 and TRBJ1-3; D remains unclear. Germline CDR1 reads SGHAT; CDR2 reads FQNNGV. V dropped 5 bases and J dropped 0 bases, with 8 bases sitting between them. The CDR3 runs to 14 residues. CDR3 amino acids: CASSPVGSGNTIYF. CDR3 DNA sequence: TGTGCCAGCAGCCCCGTAGGCTCTGGAAACACCATATATTTT.

The genes are TRBV10-1 and TRBJ2-7; 8 bases agree with TRBD2. From germline, CDR1 is WNHNN and CDR2 SYGVQD (reference sequence). The length of the CDR3 is 15 residues. V was clipped by 6 bases and J by 6 bases; unmatched bases: 13. The CDR3 DNA sequence: TGCGCCAGCAGCTTGACGGGACTAGTACCTTCCGAGCAGTACTTC. Residues: CASSLTGLVPSEQYF.

The V gene is TRBV15, the J gene TRBJ2-1; tentative D call: TRBD2 (5 bases). V was shortened by 0 bases and J by 7 bases, with 10 bases between the two germline ends. The CDR3 is made up of 14 amino acids. CDR1 is LNHNV and CDR2 is YYDKDF in the germline V gene (reference sequence). CDR3 region: CATSRDWRWNEQFF. CDR3 in DNA: TGTGCCACCAGCAGAGATTGGAGGTGGAATGAGCAGTTCTTC.

The chain combines TRBV7-9 with TRBJ2-5, with 10 bases aligning to TRBD1. This CDR3 spans 14 amino acids. V lost 3 bases, J lost 7 bases, and 5 bases stayed unmatched. Germline V gene data show CDR1 as SEHNR and CDR2 as FQNEAQ (reference sequence). The CDR3 region has the DNA TGTGCCAGCAGCTTTGGACAGGGGGGATGGACCCAGTACTTC. Protein sequence: CASSFGQGGWTQYF.